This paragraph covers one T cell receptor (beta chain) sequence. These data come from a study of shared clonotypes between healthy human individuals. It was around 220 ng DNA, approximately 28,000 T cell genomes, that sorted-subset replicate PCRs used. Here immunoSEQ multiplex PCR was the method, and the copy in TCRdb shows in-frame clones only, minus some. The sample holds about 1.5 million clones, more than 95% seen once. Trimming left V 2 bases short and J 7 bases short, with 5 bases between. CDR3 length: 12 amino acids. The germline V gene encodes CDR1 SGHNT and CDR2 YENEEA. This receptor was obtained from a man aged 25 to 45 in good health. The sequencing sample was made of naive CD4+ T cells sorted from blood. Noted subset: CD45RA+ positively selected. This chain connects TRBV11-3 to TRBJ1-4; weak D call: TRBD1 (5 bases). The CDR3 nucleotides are TGTGCCAGCAGCTTACAGGGTGAAAAACTGTTTTTT. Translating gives CASSLQGEKLFF.